This T cell receptor beta chain is drawn from a study of T cell responses to AZD1222 COVID-19 vaccine. Study-wide results and limits: Vaccination with two AZD1222 doses was followed by a rise in Spike-specific TCR breadth and depth. Females made up more of the donors, who were largely white British, and clonal diversity may have come out too low. Spike was spanned by vaccine-associated CD4 TCRs, with dominance at 160-218 and 743-854.

Trimming removed 6 bases at V and 7 bases at J, with 7 bases between. The germline V gene has CDR1 MNHEY and CDR2 SVGAGI. This CDR3 contains 12 residues. Pooled together were second doses at about 4 or about 12 weeks. Only in-frame clones appear in the TCRdb table, and some are missing; sequencing was by immunoSEQ multiplex PCR. This sample carries 150,000 to 200,000 clones, approximately 90% of them seen once, and the ten largest clones take around 1%. About this clone itself: Antigen unknown.

V gene TRBV6-5 combines with J gene TRBJ1-6; D may be TRBD1 (6 bases). The source is an adult who received the AZD1222 COVID-19 vaccine. Sample: peripheral blood, taken 28 days after the second AZD1222 dose. The CDR3 sequence is CASRQGNSPLHF. As DNA, the CDR3 is TGTGCCAGCAGGCAGGGGAATTCACCCCTCCACTTT.